This T cell receptor (beta chain) was documented in a study of blood T cell repertoires in COVID-19. Repertoires were generated with immunoSEQ multiplex PCR, while TCRdb's copy carries only in-frame clones and drops some. The sample shows about 250,000 clones, 70% to 90% of them seen only once. With 6 bases removed from V and 2 bases from J, the gap between germline ends came to 11 bases. The CDR3 spans 14 residues. Germline loops: CDR1 SGHVS, CDR2 FQNEAQ. Sequencing used PBMCs or T cells enriched from blood (not recorded which). V is TRBV7-8 and J is TRBJ1-3; perhaps TRBD1 as D (6 bases). This receptor was taken from a woman aged 50 to 60 who had been exposed to COVID-19. CDR3 bases: TGTGCCAGCAGTCCCAGGGGTGCTGGAAACACCATATATTTT. It specifies CASSPRGAGNTIYF.